This T cell receptor beta chain was captured by sequencing in a study of blood T cell repertoires in COVID-19. Study context: Material from acute and convalescent COVID-19 was sourced from the United States, Italy and Spain. The analysed material was cDNA or gDNA that came from T cells, B-cell-depleted T cells, or PBMCs.

This clone was observed once. Authors' analysis steps: Scientists estimated how many nucleated cells there were by amplifying reference gene primers. TCRdb's copy holds only in-frame clones and misses some; the assay was immunoSEQ multiplex PCR. The V and J calls and clone size were taken over from that table, and D and trimming were inferred from the DNA. The repertoire consists of tens of thousands of clones, with around nine tenths occurring once and the leading ten covering approximately 3.6%. This CDR3 is 13 amino acids long. V lost 0 bases and J 6 bases, leaving 9 bases between the germline ends. CDR1 is SGHRS, CDR2 YFSETQ, per germline.

Material: peripheral blood. This TCR derives from a man aged 65 to 85 with acute or convalescent COVID-19. The gene calls are TRBV5-1 and TRBJ1-2, with D tentatively TRBD1 (6 bases). The CDR3 sequence: CASSLAPGDGYTF. DNA for the CDR3: TGCGCCAGCAGCTTGGCCCCAGGGGATGGCTACACCTTC. Variable domain in full (rest from reference TRBV5-1 and TRBJ1-2): KAGVTQTPRYLIKTRGQQVTLSCSPISGHRSVSWYQQTPGQGLQFLFEYFSETQRNKGNFPGRFSGRQFSNSRSEMNVSTLELGDSALYLCASSLAPGDGYTFGSGTRLTVV.